Below, one T cell receptor (beta chain) is given with its context. Its target is not known. A read error likely explains this, since a far larger clone differs by one base. PCR replicates performed on unsorted PBMC used approximately 0.3 ug DNA, roughly 27,000 T cell genomes. Profiled with immunoSEQ multiplex PCR; TCRdb holds only in-frame clones, not every one. The sample carries 400,000 to 600,000 clones, roughly 83% recorded once. These data originate in a study of shared clonotypes between healthy human individuals. General study findings and limits: Sampling used blood alone; tissue repertoires probably differ.

The sample comprised PBMCs. The source is a woman between 40 and 50 years old in good health. Some clones in this sample may be carry-over from other donors' samples.

The CDR3 DNA reads TGTGCCAGCAGCCAAGGGATCATTCCCTACGAGCAGTACTTC. It codes for CASSQGIIPYEQYF. The chain links TRBV14 to TRBJ2-7, with no clear D. V gave up 1 base and J gave up 2 bases, with 9 bases separating them. CDR1 is SGHDN, CDR2 FVKESK, per germline. The CDR3 sequence is 14 residues long.